Listed below are T cell receptor beta chains from one sample, sequenced in a study of technical replicates of blood from a handful of donors. Assay: immunoSEQ multiplex PCR; the TCRdb copy retains only in-frame clones and omits some. The data show about 88,000 clones, 92% seen once. Sequenced sample: T cells isolated from PBMCs. Every receptor here comes from a human donor in good health. CDR3s include the opening cysteine and the closing phenylalanine or tryptophan. A D gene is named only where the DNA matches it firmly. The size of a clone is reported for some rows only, either as once, few or many, or as a class for expanded clones.

clone_size,d_call,v_call,j_call,cdr3_length,cdr3_aa
.,.,TRBV5-1,TRBJ2-7,16,CASSLSPEKISYEQYF
.,TRBD1,TRBV27,TRBJ1-2,15,CASSSRTGFYYGYTF
.,.,TRBV5-1,TRBJ2-7,14,CASSSGTPTYEQYF
.,.,TRBV5-1,TRBJ2-7,14,CASSLGETVYEQYF
.,TRBD1,TRBV5-4,TRBJ1-2,15,CASSLAGTASYGYTF
few,TRBD1,TRBV6-5,TRBJ1-1,15,CASRHEGQLGTEAFF
.,TRBD2,TRBV28,TRBJ2-3,16,CASSSRLAGLTDTQYF
.,.,TRBV28,TRBJ2-7,15,CASSLKRALSYEQYF
.,.,TRBV21-1,TRBJ1-1,16,CASSKARDSGAPEAFF
.,TRBD1,TRBV10-3,TRBJ2-1,14,CAIRPGQGDNEQFF
.,TRBD2,TRBV19,TRBJ2-5,15,CASSTALSGGETQYF
.,TRBD1,TRBV7-9,TRBJ2-3,13,CASSNDRAYTQYF
.,.,TRBV6-1,TRBJ1-6,12,CASRRINSPLHF
once,TRBD2,TRBV29-1,TRBJ2-1,14,CSVFLAGVYNEQFF
once,TRBD2,TRBV30,TRBJ2-7,12,CAWSVLGREQYF
.,.,TRBV6-6,TRBJ1-5,14,CASSRTASNQPQHF
.,TRBD1,TRBV28,TRBJ1-2,12,CASSRGQDGYTF
.,TRBD1,TRBV18,TRBJ2-7,12,CASSSESGQAYF
.,.,TRBV5-8,TRBJ2-3,20,CASSFQRRRSVTTNTDTQYF
.,.,TRBV6-1,TRBJ2-7,10,CASSLYEQYF
.,TRBD1,TRBV29-1,TRBJ2-5,14,CSVGTGAYQETQYF
.,.,TRBV27,TRBJ1-2,13,CASSLGLNYGYTF
.,TRBD1,TRBV2,TRBJ2-7,14,CASSPGQGSYEQYF
.,.,TRBV5-6,TRBJ2-5,15,CASSLLRGYQETQYF
once,.,TRBV30,TRBJ2-3,15,CAGSPRQHFTDTQYF
.,.,TRBV28,TRBJ2-7,14,CASSFAGYSYEQYF
.,TRBD1,TRBV7-2,TRBJ2-3,17,CASSLRTGVLVTDTQYF
.,.,TRBV6-1,TRBJ2-7,14,CASILQGLAHEQYF
.,TRBD2,TRBV7-9,TRBJ2-1,16,CASSYSGTSEYNEQFF
.,.,TRBV19,TRBJ1-5,16,CASSPLTVYSNQPQHF
.,.,TRBV18,TRBJ2-5,15,CASSPQKISSGAQYF
.,.,TRBV29-1,TRBJ2-6,17,CSALSWNRDSGANVLTF
once,.,TRBV2,TRBJ2-2,13,CASSERGTGELFF
.,.,TRBV2,TRBJ2-5,10,CASSQRTQYF
once,.,TRBV7-6,TRBJ1-3,14,CASSLQISGNTIYF
.,.,TRBV5-4,TRBJ2-3,16,CASSPQGRTRKDTQYF
.,.,TRBV7-8,TRBJ1-1,13,CASSFSGTPEAFF
.,.,TRBV4-1,TRBJ1-5,15,CASSQAWGGGQPQHF
.,TRBD2,TRBV30,TRBJ2-2,14,CAWRVGGGTGELFF
.,TRBD1,TRBV5-1,TRBJ2-1,14,CASSSGQGYNEQFF
once,.,TRBV28,TRBJ1-5,16,CASSFTGGIRNQPQHF
.,TRBD2,TRBV10-2,TRBJ2-1,15,CASSPGTSVINEQFF
.,.,TRBV27,.,12,CASRTGAFEQYF
.,.,TRBV2,TRBJ2-3,12,CASSISADTQYF